This T cell receptor beta chain came from a study of blood T cell repertoires in COVID-19. About the research overall: The study drew acute and convalescent COVID-19 samples from the United States, Italy and Spain. Sources were T cells, B-cell-depleted T cells, or PBMCs; the material itself was cDNA or gDNA.

The germline gives CDR1 SGHTA, CDR2 FQGTGA. The CDR3 runs to 14 residues. Trimming removed 4 bases from V and 2 bases from J; junction bases left unmatched: 2. Original methodology: Reference gene primer amplification yielded estimated nucleated cell counts. Repertoires were generated with immunoSEQ multiplex PCR, while TCRdb's copy carries only in-frame clones and drops some. D and trimming come from the DNA, and the V and J calls and clone size come from that table. Among more than 100,000 clones listed, about four fifths were seen once. The V gene is TRBV7-3, the J gene TRBJ1-3, with 7 bases lining up with TRBD1. This receptor was taken from a man in his 70s with acute or convalescent COVID-19. The sequenced sample was peripheral blood. The CDR3 here is CASSSGGAGNTIYF. CDR3 bases: TGTGCCAGCAGCTCAGGGGGTGCTGGAAACACCATATATTTT.